This TCR beta chain was profiled in a study of CD8+ T cells in alopecia areata. Study conclusions and caveats: Patients displayed less clarity in TCR sharing than mice, a finding possibly related to HLA.

This CDR3 has 15 amino acids. Germline values: CDR1 MDHEN, CDR2 SYDVKM. The V gene lost 5 bases and the J gene lost 0 bases, with 14 bases spanning the gap. About this clone itself: The target antigen is unknown.

Treatment in this sample: oral pan-JAK inhibitor, 5-10 mg twice daily. Patients with alopecia areata provided lesional scalp punch biopsies as well as peripheral blood. cDNA serving as the sequencing template came from extracted, reverse transcribed RNA. Method: immunoSEQ multiplex PCR; TCRdb's copy keeps in-frame clones and lacks some. The repertoire holds approximately 210,000 clones, with less than 50% as singletons. This rearrangement joins TRBV28 to TRBJ2-7; the D gene is possibly TRBD2 (6 bases). The TCR comes from a human donor with alopecia areata. The input for sequencing was CD4+ T cells sorted from blood, taken at roughly week 36, from a patient treated with tofacitinib. Here the CDR3 DNA reads TGTGCCAGCAGTAGAGCGGGTATGAGCTCCTACGAGCAGTACTTC. Encoded protein: CASSRAGMSSYEQYF.